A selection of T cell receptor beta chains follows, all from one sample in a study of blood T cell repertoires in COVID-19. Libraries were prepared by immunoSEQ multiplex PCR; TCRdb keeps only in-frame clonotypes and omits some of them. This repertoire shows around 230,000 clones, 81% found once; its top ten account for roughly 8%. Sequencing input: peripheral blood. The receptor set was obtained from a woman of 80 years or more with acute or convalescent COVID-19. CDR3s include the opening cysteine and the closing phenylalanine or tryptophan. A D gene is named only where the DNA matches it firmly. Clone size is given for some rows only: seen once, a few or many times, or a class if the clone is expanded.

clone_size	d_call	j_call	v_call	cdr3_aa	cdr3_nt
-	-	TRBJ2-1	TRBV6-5	CASRRDLSYNEQFF	TGTGCCAGCCGGAGGGATCTCTCCTACAATGAGCAGTTCTTC
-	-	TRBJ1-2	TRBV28	CASSLQVRVYGYTF	TGTGCCAGCAGTCTCCAGGTCAGGGTTTATGGCTACACCTTC
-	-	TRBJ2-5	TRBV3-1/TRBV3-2	CASSHTSYQETQYF	TGTGCCAGCAGCCATACTAGTTACCAAGAGACCCAGTACTTC
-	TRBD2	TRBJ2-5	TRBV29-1	CSVWDRDRTRLAGGPVPETQYF	TGCAGCGTGTGGGATAGGGACAGGACGCGACTAGCGGGAGGGCCGGTTCCAGAGACCCAGTACTTC
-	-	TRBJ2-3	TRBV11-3	CASSLDSDTQYF	TGTGCCAGCAGCTTAGACTCAGATACGCAGTATTTT
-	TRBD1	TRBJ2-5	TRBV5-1	CASSSMDRRQETQYF	TGCGCCAGCAGCTCCATGGACAGGAGGCAAGAGACCCAGTACTTC
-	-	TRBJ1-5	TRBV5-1	CASIPREYHEDQPQHF	TGCGCCAGCATCCCCCGGGAGTATCATGAGGATCAGCCCCAGCATTTT
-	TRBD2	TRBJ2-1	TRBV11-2	CASSPGRASGSYNEQFF	TGTGCCAGCAGCCCGGGACGGGCTAGCGGCTCCTACAATGAGCAGTTCTTC
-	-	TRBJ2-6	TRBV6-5	CASQDINSGANVLTF	TGTGCCAGCCAGGACATCAACTCTGGGGCCAACGTCCTGACTTTC
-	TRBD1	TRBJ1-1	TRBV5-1	CASSFTGGRTMNTEAFF	TGCGCCAGCAGCTTCACAGGGGGGCGGACAATGAACACTGAAGCTTTCTTT
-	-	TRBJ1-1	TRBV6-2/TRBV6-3	CASSYRTYFEAFF	TGTGCCAGCAGTTACAGGACTTATTTTGAAGCTTTCTTT
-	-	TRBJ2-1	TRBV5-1	CASSWGTGSYNEQFF	TGCGCCAGCAGCTGGGGTACAGGGTCCTACAATGAGCAGTTCTTC
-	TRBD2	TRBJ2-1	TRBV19	CASSIGLVSGLGQFF	TGTGCCAGTAGTATAGGGCTTGTTAGCGGGCTTGGGCAGTTCTTC
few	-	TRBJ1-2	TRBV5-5	CASSLDPGGSGYTF	TGTGCCAGCAGCTTGGACCCGGGGGGTAGTGGCTACACCTTC
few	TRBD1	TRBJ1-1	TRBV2	CASSGPQGGNTEAFF	TGTGCCAGCAGTGGGCCCCAGGGGGGCAACACTGAAGCTTTCTTT
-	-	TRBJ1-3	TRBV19	CASSAASYSGNTIYF	TGTGCCAGTAGTGCGGCATCCTACTCTGGAAACACCATATATTTT
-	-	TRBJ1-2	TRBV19	CASSILGLSNYGYTF	TGTGCCAGTAGTATTCTCGGTCTTTCTAACTATGGCTACACCTTC
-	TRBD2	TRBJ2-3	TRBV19	CASSITSGSSGGTTDTQYF	TGTGCCAGTAGTATAACCTCCGGATCTAGCGGGGGAACCACAGATACGCAGTATTTT
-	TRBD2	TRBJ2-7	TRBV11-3	CASSPGTSGSYEQYF	TGTGCCAGCAGCCCAGGGACTAGCGGGAGCTACGAGCAGTACTTC
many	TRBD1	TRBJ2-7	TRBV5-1	CASRIQGDEQYF	TGCGCCAGCAGAATCCAGGGGGACGAGCAGTACTTC
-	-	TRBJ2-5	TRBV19	CASSINPLSAQYF	TGTGCCAGTAGTATTAATCCGCTTTCGGCCCAGTACTTC
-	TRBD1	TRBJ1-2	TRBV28	CASSLSPGTGYGYTF	TGTGCCAGCAGTTTATCCCCGGGGACAGGCTATGGCTACACCTTC
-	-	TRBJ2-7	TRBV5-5	CASSFGQTISYEQYF	TGTGCCAGCAGCTTCGGGCAGACTATCTCCTACGAGCAGTACTTC